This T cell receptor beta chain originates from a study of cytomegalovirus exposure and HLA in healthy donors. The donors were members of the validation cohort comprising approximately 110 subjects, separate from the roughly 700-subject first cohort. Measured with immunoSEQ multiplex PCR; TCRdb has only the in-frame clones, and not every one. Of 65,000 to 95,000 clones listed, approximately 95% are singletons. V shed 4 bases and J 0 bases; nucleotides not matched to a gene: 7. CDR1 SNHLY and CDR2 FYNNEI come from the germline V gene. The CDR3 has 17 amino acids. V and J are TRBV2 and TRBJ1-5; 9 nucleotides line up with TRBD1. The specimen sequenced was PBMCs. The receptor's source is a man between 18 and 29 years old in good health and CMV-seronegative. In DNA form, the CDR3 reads TGTGCCAGCAGTGCGGGACAGGGTTGGACTAGCAATCAGCCCCAGCATTTT. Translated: CASSAGQGWTSNQPQHF. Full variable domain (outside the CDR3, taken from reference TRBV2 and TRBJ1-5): EPEVTQTPSHQVTQMGQEVILRCVPISNHLYFYWYRQILGQKVEFLVSFYNNEISEKSEIFDDQFSVERPDGSNFTLKIRSTKLEDSAMYFCASSAGQGWTSNQPQHFGDGTRLSIL.